This T cell receptor (beta chain) is from a study of blood T cell repertoires in COVID-19. At the level of the study: The United States, Italy and Spain provided the acute and convalescent COVID-19 samples.

Participant age was roughly 18 to 100 years, and participants resided in fewer than 25 US areas. Clinical histories supplied by participants themselves formed the basis of cohort assignment. CDR1 is SGHTA, CDR2 FQGNSA, per germline. V was cut by 1 base and J by 1 base, with 8 bases left in between. The CDR3 contains 15 residues. Per the original methods: Reference gene primers were amplified, and this amplification served to estimate nucleated cell counts. Clones were read by immunoSEQ multiplex PCR, and TCRdb kept only the in-frame ones, dropping some. V, J and clone size are those of that table, while D and trimming were read from the DNA. The sample consists of over 200,000 clones, around four fifths of them appearing once.

This sequence was found in a man in his forties who had recovered from COVID-19. This chain connects TRBV7-2 to TRBJ1-5, with D possibly TRBD1 on 5 matching bases. The specimen was PBMCs or T cells enriched from blood (not recorded which). Written as DNA, the CDR3 is TGTGCCAGCAGCTTAGGACAGAGGAGCAATCAGCCCCAGCATTTT. Its protein product is CASSLGQRSNQPQHF.